This T cell receptor beta chain was profiled in a study of T cells in women clearing cervical HPV infection. CDR1 is DFQATT, CDR2 SNEGSKA, per germline (reference sequence). V was shortened by 0 bases and J by 3 bases, with 15 bases between the two germline ends. This CDR3 has 15 residues. Generated by immunoSEQ multiplex PCR, the TCRdb table keeps only in-frame clones and is missing some. This repertoire includes roughly 15,000 clones. Worth noting for this clone: The sequence runs out 3 residues before the end of the CDR3; the remainder is reconstructed from the germline J gene.

The chain combines TRBV20-1 with TRBJ2-7, with D perhaps matching TRBD2 (6 bases). This TCR was sampled from a woman aged 18 to 75 with a cervical HPV16 infection that either progressed to CIN3+ or cleared (not recorded which). Material: blood buffy coat. CDR3 protein: CSARDLAGNYYEQYF. CDR3 bases read: TGCAGTGCTAGAGATCTTGCGGGGAATTACTACGAG.